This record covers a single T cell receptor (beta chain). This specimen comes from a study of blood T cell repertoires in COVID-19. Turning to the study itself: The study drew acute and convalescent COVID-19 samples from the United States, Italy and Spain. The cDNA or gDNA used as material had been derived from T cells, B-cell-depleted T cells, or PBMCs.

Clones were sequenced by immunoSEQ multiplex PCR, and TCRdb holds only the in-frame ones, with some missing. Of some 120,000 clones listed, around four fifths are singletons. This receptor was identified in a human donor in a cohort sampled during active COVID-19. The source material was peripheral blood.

CDR3 loop: CASSLAGAPDTQYF. For the CDR3, the DNA is TGCGCCAGCAGCTTGGCAGGGGCTCCCGATACGCAGTATTTT. The chain joins TRBV5-1 to TRBJ2-3; D may be TRBD1 (6 bases). Trimming shortened V by 0 bases and J by 6 bases, and 11 bases separated the two germline ends. CDR1 is SGHRS and CDR2 is YFSETQ in the germline V gene. This CDR3 spans 14 amino acids.